Listed here are 2 T cell receptor beta chains from one sample, sequenced in a study of shared clonotypes between healthy human individuals. In the naive CD8 group, cells lacked CD45RO and were positively selected for CCR7, so terminally differentiated effector memory CD45RA+ cells were left out. TCRdb's copy holds only in-frame clones and misses some; the assay was immunoSEQ multiplex PCR. The sample has 660,000 or so clones; roughly 95% are singletons. Sequenced input: naive CD8+ T cells sorted from blood. These receptors all come from a woman aged 25 to 39 in good health.

The chain couples TRBV5-4 to TRBJ2-1, with 9 bases matching TRBD2. V lost 0 bases to trimming and J lost 7 bases; unmatched junction nucleotides: 5. The V gene's germline CDR1 is SGHNT and CDR2 YYREEE (reference sequence). The CDR3 runs to 15 residues. CDR3 nucleotides: TGTGCCAGCAGCTTGGTGGCTAGCGGGACTAATGAGCAGTTCTTC. This translates into CASSLVASGTNEQFF.

V is TRBV5-4 and J is TRBJ1-2; D remains unclear. The CDR3 extends over 13 amino acids. V lost 4 bases and J lost 3, with 10 bases in between. Looked up from germline, CDR1 is SGHNT and CDR2 is YYREEE (reference sequence). Here the CDR3 reads CASSPDTYYGYTF. CDR3 coding DNA: TGTGCCAGCAGCCCCGACACCTACTATGGCTACACCTTC.